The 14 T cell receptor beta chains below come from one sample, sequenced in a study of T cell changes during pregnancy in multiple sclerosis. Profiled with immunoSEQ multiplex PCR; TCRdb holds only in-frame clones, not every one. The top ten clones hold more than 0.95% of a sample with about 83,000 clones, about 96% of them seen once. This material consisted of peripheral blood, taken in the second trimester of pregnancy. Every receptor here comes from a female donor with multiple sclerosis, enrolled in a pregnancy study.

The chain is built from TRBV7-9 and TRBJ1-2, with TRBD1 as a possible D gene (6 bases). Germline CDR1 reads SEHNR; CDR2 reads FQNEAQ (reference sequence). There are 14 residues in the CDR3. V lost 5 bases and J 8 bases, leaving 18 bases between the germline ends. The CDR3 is CASSGVRGADGYTF. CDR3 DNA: TGTGCCAGCAGCGGGGTGCGGGGGGCGGACGGCTACACCTTC.

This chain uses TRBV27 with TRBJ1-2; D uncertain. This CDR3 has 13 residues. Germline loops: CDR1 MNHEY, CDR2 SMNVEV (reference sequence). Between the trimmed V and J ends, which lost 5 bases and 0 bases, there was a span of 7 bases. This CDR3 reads CASSPFTNYGYTF. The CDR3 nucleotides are TGTGCCAGCAGTCCGTTTACTAACTATGGCTACACCTTC.

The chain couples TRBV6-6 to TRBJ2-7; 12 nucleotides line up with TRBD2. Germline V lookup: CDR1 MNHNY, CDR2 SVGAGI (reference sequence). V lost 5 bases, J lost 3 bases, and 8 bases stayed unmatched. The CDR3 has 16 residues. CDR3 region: CASSKIVTSGSYEQYF. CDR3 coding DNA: TGTGCCAGCAGTAAAATCGTGACTAGCGGGAGCTACGAGCAGTACTTC.

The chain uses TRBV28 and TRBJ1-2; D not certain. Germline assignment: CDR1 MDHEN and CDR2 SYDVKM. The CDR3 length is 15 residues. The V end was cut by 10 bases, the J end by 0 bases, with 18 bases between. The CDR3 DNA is TGTGCCACAGCGTTCGGAGGTGAATCTAACTATGGCTACACCTTC. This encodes CATAFGGESNYGYTF.

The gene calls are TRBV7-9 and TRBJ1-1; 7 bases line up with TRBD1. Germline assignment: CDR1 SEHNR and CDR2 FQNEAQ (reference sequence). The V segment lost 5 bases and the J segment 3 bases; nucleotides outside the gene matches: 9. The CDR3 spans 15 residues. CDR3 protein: CASSVRQGGYTEAFF. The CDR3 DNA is TGTGCCAGCAGCGTAAGACAGGGCGGGTACACTGAAGCTTTCTTT.

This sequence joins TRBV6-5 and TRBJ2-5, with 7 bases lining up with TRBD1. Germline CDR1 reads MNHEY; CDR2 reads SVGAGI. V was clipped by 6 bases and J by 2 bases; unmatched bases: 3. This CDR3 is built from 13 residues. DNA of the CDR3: TGTGCCAGCAGCCTGGGACAGCAAGAGACCCAGTACTTC. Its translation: CASSLGQQETQYF.

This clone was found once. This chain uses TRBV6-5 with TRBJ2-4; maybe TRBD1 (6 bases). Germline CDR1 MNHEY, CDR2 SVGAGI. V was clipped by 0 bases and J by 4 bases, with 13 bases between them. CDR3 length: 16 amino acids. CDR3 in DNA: TGTGCCAGCAGTTACTCGGGGGCAGGCGGAAAAAACATTCAGTACTTC. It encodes CASSYSGAGGKNIQYF.

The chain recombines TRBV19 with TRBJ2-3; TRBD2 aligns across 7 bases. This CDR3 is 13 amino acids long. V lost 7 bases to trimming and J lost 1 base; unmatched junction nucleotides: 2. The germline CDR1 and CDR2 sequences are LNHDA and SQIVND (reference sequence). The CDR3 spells CASITSGTDTQYF. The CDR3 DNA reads TGTGCCAGTATCACTAGCGGCACAGATACGCAGTATTTT.

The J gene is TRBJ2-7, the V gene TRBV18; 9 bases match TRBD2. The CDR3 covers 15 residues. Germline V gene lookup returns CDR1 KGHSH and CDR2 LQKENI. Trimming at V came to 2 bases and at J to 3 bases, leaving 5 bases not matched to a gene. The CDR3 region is CASSPSSGRHYEQYF. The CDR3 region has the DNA TGTGCCAGCTCACCAAGTAGCGGGAGACACTACGAGCAGTACTTC. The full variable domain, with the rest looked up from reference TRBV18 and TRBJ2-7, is NAGVMQNPRHLVRRRGQEARLRCSPMKGHSHVYWYRQLPEEGLKFMVYLQKENIIDESGMPKERFSAEFPKEGPSILRIQQVVRGDSAAYFCASSPSSGRHYEQYFGPGTRLTVT.

CDR3 DNA sequence: TGTGCCAGCAGTTTAATTCCAGCGTCGTCCGGGGAGCTGTTTTTT. It specifies CASSLIPASSGELFF. This rearrangement joins TRBV28 to TRBJ2-2; no reliable D call. This CDR3 comprises 15 residues. V lost 2 bases, J lost 6 bases, and 13 bases lay in between. Germline V gene data show CDR1 as MDHEN and CDR2 as SYDVKM.

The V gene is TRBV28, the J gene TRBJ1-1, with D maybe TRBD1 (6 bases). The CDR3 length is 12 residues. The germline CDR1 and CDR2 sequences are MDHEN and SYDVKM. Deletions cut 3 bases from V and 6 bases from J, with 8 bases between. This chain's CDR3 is CASSFGQSEAFF. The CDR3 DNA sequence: TGTGCCAGCAGTTTTGGACAGTCTGAAGCTTTCTTT.

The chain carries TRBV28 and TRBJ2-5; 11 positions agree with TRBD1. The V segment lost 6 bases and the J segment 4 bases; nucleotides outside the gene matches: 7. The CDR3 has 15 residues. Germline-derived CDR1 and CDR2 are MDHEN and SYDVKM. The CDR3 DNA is TGTGCCAGCAGGTCCGGACAGGGGGCTCCAGAGACCCAGTACTTC. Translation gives CASRSGQGAPETQYF. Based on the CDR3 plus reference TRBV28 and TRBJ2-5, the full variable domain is DVKVTQSSRYLVKRTGEKVFLECVQDMDHENMFWYRQDPGLGLRLIYFSYDVKMKEKGDIPEGYSVSREKKERFSLILESASTNQTSMYLCASRSGQGAPETQYFGPGTRLLVL.

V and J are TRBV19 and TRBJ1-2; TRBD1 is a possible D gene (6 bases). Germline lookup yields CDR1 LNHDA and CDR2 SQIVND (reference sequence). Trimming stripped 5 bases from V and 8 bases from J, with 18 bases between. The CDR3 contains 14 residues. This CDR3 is CASSSPQGIRGYTF. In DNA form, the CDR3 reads TGTGCCAGTAGTTCCCCACAGGGTATCCGGGGCTACACCTTC.

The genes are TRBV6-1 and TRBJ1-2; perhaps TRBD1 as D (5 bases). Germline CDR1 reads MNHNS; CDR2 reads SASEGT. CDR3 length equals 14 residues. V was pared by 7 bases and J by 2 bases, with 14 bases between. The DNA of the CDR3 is TGTGCCAGCATGAATGGGGCCCTGAACTATGGCTACACCTTC. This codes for CASMNGALNYGYTF.